Listed here are 21 T cell receptor beta chains from one sample, sequenced in a study of blood T cell repertoires in COVID-19. Measured with immunoSEQ multiplex PCR; TCRdb has only the in-frame clones, and not every one. The sample records more than 70,000 clones, 80% to 90% being singletons. Material: peripheral blood. The receptors here all came from an elderly woman with active or convalescent COVID-19.

V usage is TRBV10-3 and J usage is TRBJ2-1, with 11 bases lining up with TRBD2. Germline CDR1 is ENHRY and CDR2 is SYGVKD. J lost 0 bases, V lost 3 bases, and 7 bases had no gene match. This CDR3 region has 18 residues. The CDR3 nucleotides are TGTGCCATCAGTGACCTAGCGGGGGGTCGACTCTCCTACAATGAGCAGTTCTTC. Its protein is CAISDLAGGRLSYNEQFF.

The sample holds one count of this clone. The chain employs TRBV5-8 and TRBJ1-5, with 7 nucleotides matching TRBD1. The germline V gene encodes CDR1 SGHTS and CDR2 YDEGEE. Trimming cost V 1 base and J 7 bases; bases outside gene matches: 8. CDR3 length equals 15 residues. The CDR3 is CASSLTGQQRQPQHF. The CDR3 DNA reads as TGTGCCAGCAGCTTGACGGGACAGCAAAGACAGCCCCAGCATTTT.

This chain links TRBV11-2 with TRBJ2-1; possibly TRBD1 for D (6 bases). V was shortened by 5 bases and J by 0 bases, with 11 bases between the two germline ends. The CDR3 runs 15 residues. CDR1 and CDR2 (germline): SGHAT, FQNNGV. The DNA of the CDR3 is TGTGCCAGCAGCGCCGGGACAAGCTCCTACAATGAGCAGTTCTTC. It yields the protein CASSAGTSSYNEQFF.

This rearrangement joins TRBV6-2 or TRBV6-3 to TRBJ1-1; D unclear. In germline, CDR1 is MNHEY, CDR2 SVGEGT. Trimming shortened V by 6 bases and J by 5 bases, and 19 bases separated the two germline ends. This CDR3 is built from 15 residues. In nucleotides, the CDR3 is TGTGCCAGCAGCCCCGGTCCCTCCCGGCGGACTGAAGCTTTCTTT. Translation gives CASSPGPSRRTEAFF.

This chain joins TRBV5-5 and TRBJ1-1, with 10 bases fitting TRBD1. Germline CDR1 is SGHKS and CDR2 is YYEKEE (reference sequence). With 4 bases clipped from V and 0 bases from J, the junction kept 9 bases outside the gene matches. The CDR3 has 17 amino acids. CDR3 coding DNA: TGTGCCAGCAGCACAGGACAGGGGGGGATCGTGAACACTGAAGCTTTCTTT. It is translated as CASSTGQGGIVNTEAFF.

The chain has TRBV5-4 and TRBJ1-6; 8 bases are a match to TRBD1. The CDR3 is 16 amino acids. The V gene end was trimmed by 0 bases and the J gene end by 10 bases; junction bases not matched to a gene: 9. CDR1 and CDR2 from the germline V gene are SGHNT and YYREEE (reference sequence). CDR3 region: CASSLGGTGAISPLHF. The DNA for the CDR3 is TGTGCCAGCAGCTTGGGGGGGACAGGTGCTATCTCACCCCTCCACTTT.

This chain uses TRBV18 with TRBJ2-1; D is perhaps TRBD2 (6 bases). Per germline, CDR1 KGHSH and CDR2 LQKENI. V was pared by 2 bases and J by 5 bases, with 13 bases between. The CDR3 is made up of 15 amino acids. This chain's CDR3 is CASSPSAGKNNEQFF. Here the CDR3 DNA reads TGTGCCAGCTCACCATCGGCGGGAAAGAACAATGAGCAGTTCTTC.

About this clone: The junction departs from germline at one end; a sequencing error may be responsible. The genes are TRBV7-7 and TRBJ1-4, with D maybe TRBD1 (5 bases). The length of the CDR3 is 12 residues. Germline CDR1 is SSHAT and CDR2 is FNYEAQ (reference sequence). The CDR3 protein is CASSPDSEKLFF. Written as DNA, the CDR3 is TGTGCTAGCAGCCCCGACAGTGAAAAACTGTTTTTT. Full variable domain (missing parts from reference TRBV7-7 and TRBJ1-4): GAGVSQSPRYKVTKRGQDVTLRCDPISSHATLYWYQQALGQGPEFLTYFNYEAQPDKSGLPSDRFSAERPEGSISTLTIQRTEQRDSAMYRCASSPDSEKLFFGSGTQLSVL.

This sequence joins TRBV6-2 or TRBV6-3 and TRBJ2-1, with TRBD2 matching over 12 bases. The CDR3 has 17 amino acids. The V and J ends lost 6 bases and 4 bases, in that order; junction bases with no gene match: 10. Germline V gives CDR1 MNHEY, CDR2 SVGEGT. The CDR3 region is CASSHRGLAGRYNEQFF. The CDR3 coding sequence is TGTGCCAGCAGCCACCGCGGACTAGCGGGACGGTACAATGAGCAGTTCTTC.

The rearrangement uses TRBV13 and TRBJ1-1; no firm D call. CDR1 PRHDT and CDR2 FYEKMQ come from the germline V gene (reference sequence). The CDR3 totals 14 residues. Trimming removed 0 bases at V and 0 bases at J, with 5 bases between. Written as DNA, the CDR3 is TGTGCCAGCAGCTTAGGACAGATGAACACTGAAGCTTTCTTT. Its protein product is CASSLGQMNTEAFF.

V and J are TRBV9 and TRBJ2-7, with 9 bases aligning to TRBD1. This CDR3 spans 15 amino acids. V shed 3 bases, J shed 0 bases, and the junction held 4 bases outside the gene matches. Germline V gene lookup returns CDR1 SGDLS and CDR2 YYNGEE. DNA of the CDR3: TGTGCCAGCAGCGCCGGGACAGGGCCCTCCTACGAGCAGTACTTC. Protein sequence: CASSAGTGPSYEQYF.

The chain carries TRBV7-9 and TRBJ2-7, with 9 bases fitting TRBD1. V lost 5 bases, J lost 6 bases, and 8 bases stayed unmatched. Per germline, CDR1 SEHNR and CDR2 FQNEAQ (reference sequence). This CDR3 region has 14 residues. For the CDR3, the DNA is TGTGCCAGCAGCAGTCCGGGACAGGGTGGCGAGCAGTACTTC. Translated: CASSSPGQGGEQYF. Full variable domain (missing parts from reference TRBV7-9 and TRBJ2-7): DTGVSQNPRHKITKRGQNVTFRCDPISEHNRLYWYRQTLGQGPEFLTYFQNEAQLEKSRLLSDRFSAERPKGSFSTLEIQRTEQGDSAMYLCASSSPGQGGEQYFGPGTRLTVT.

The V gene is TRBV19, the J gene TRBJ2-1, with 10 positions matching TRBD2. Germline values: CDR1 LNHDA, CDR2 SQIVND (reference sequence). V dropped 1 base and J dropped 7; count of bases not matched to a gene: 4. The CDR3 extends over 15 amino acids. The CDR3 protein is CASSIASGGGNEQFF. CDR3 bases: TGTGCCAGTAGTATAGCTAGCGGGGGCGGGAATGAGCAGTTCTTC. The entire variable domain, with the rest obtained from reference TRBV19 and TRBJ2-1, is as follows: DGGITQSPKYLFRKEGQNVTLSCEQNLNHDAMYWYRQDPGQGLRLIYYSQIVNDFQKGDIAEGYSVSREKKESFPLTVTSAQKNPTAFYLCASSIASGGGNEQFFGPGTRLTVL.

V is TRBV7-6 and J is TRBJ2-7; no reliable D call. Germline values: CDR1 SGHVS, CDR2 FNYEAQ. V was trimmed by 1 base and J by 2 bases, leaving 12 bases between them. The CDR3 extends over 15 amino acids. The CDR3 protein is CASSLGSGTTYEQYF. Written as DNA, the CDR3 is TGTGCCAGCAGCTTAGGGTCAGGTACCACCTACGAGCAGTACTTC.

The V and J genes are TRBV6-2 or TRBV6-3 and TRBJ2-1, with a possible D match to TRBD2 (6 bases). The ends were cut back, 6 bases at V and 7 bases at J, with 25 bases in the middle. The CDR3 extends over 17 amino acids. Germline CDR1 is MNHEY and CDR2 is SVGEGT. This chain's CDR3 is CASSSGASDKAPNEQFF. CDR3 DNA sequence: TGTGCCAGCAGCTCTGGGGCTAGCGATAAGGCTCCAAATGAGCAGTTCTTC.

The chain links TRBV7-2 to TRBJ2-2, with D tentatively TRBD1 (5 bases). The V gene lost 2 bases and the J gene lost 6 bases, with 10 bases spanning the gap. CDR3 size: 14 residues. CDR1 is SGHTA and CDR2 is FQGNSA in the germline V gene. CDR3 sequence reads: CASSLSQVAGELFF. The CDR3 DNA follows: TGTGCCAGCAGCTTATCACAGGTTGCCGGGGAGCTGTTTTTT.

The genes are TRBV2 and TRBJ1-2; 12 nucleotides align to TRBD1. The CDR3 has 13 amino acids. V lost 8 bases and J lost 8; bases outside the gene matches: 6. Germline V lookup: CDR1 SNHLY, CDR2 FYNNEI. In DNA form, the CDR3 reads TGTGCCAGCGGGGGGGACAGGGGGCACGGCTACACCTTC. This sequence encodes CASGGDRGHGYTF.

V is TRBV12-3 or TRBV12-4 and J is TRBJ2-7, with no clear D. The V and J ends lost 6 bases and 4 bases respectively, with 13 bases between them. This CDR3 region has 13 residues. The CDR3 nucleotides are TGTGCCAGCAGCCCAACCCCGAGGTACGAGCAGTACTTC. Translation: CASSPTPRYEQYF.

In DNA, the CDR3 is TGCGCCAGCAGCTTAACAGGGGTGAGCAATCAGCCCCAGCATTTT. Translated: CASSLTGVSNQPQHF. The chain is built from TRBV5-1 and TRBJ1-5, with TRBD1 identical over 7 bases. Germline lookup yields CDR1 SGHRS and CDR2 YFSETQ. Trimming at V came to 2 bases and at J to 1 base, leaving 3 bases not matched to a gene. The CDR3 consists of 15 residues. Combining the CDR3 with reference TRBV5-1 and TRBJ1-5 gives the whole variable domain KAGVTQTPRYLIKTRGQQVTLSCSPISGHRSVSWYQQTPGQGLQFLFEYFSETQRNKGNFPGRFSGRQFSNSRSEMNVSTLELGDSALYLCASSLTGVSNQPQHFGDGTRLSIL.

The chain couples TRBV5-6 to TRBJ1-2, with TRBD1 identical over 9 bases. Germline V gives CDR1 SGHDT, CDR2 YYEEEE. V lost 5 bases, J lost 4 bases, and 9 bases stayed unmatched. The CDR3 has 15 residues. As DNA, the CDR3 is TGTGCCAGCAGGGCAGCCGGGACAGGGACCTATGGCTACACCTTC. The encoded protein is CASRAAGTGTYGYTF.

The rearrangement uses TRBV30 and TRBJ1-3; D call uncertain. The CDR3 is 12 residues long. Per the germline V gene, CDR1 is GTSNPN and CDR2 is SVGIG (reference sequence). The ends were cut back, 4 bases at V and 0 bases at J, with 4 bases in the middle. CDR3 region: CAWTVSGNTIYF. CDR3 coding DNA: TGTGCCTGGACGGTCTCTGGAAACACCATATATTTT.